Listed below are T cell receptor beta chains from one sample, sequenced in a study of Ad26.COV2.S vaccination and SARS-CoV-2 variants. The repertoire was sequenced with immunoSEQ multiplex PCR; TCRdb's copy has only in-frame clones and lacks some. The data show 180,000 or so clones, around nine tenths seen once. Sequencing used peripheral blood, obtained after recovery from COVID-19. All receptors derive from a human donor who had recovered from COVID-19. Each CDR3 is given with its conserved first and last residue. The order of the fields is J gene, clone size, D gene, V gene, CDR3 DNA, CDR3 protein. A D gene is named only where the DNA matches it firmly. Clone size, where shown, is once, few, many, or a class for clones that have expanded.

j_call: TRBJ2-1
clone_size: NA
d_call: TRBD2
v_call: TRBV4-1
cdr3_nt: TGCGCCAGCAGCCGGGTTGGGACTAGCTTATACAATGAGCAGTTCTTC
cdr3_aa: CASSRVGTSLYNEQFF

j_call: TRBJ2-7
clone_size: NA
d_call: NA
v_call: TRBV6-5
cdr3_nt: TGTGCCAGCAGTTACCCCCCGGGCGACCGAGGGAACGAGCAGTACTTC
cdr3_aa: CASSYPPGDRGNEQYF

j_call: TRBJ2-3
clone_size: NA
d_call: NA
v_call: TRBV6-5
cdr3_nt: TGTGCCAGCAGTCCTAGACGGGCTAGCACAGATACGCAGTATTTT
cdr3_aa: CASSPRRASTDTQYF

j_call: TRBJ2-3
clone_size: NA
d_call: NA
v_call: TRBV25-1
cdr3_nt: TGTGCCAGCAGTGAATCTTTATACTCCACAGATACGCAGTATTTT
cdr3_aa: CASSESLYSTDTQYF

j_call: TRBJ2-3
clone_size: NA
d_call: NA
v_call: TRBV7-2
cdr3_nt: TGTGCCAGCAGCTCATATTTGGGTACGCAGTATTTT
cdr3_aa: CASSSYLGTQYF

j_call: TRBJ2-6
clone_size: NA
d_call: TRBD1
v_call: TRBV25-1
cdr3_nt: TGTGCCACCGGGGGGACAGGGCCCTCTGGGGCCAACGTCCTGACTTTC
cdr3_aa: CATGGTGPSGANVLTF

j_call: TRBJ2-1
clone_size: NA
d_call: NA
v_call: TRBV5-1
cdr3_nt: TGCGCCAGCAGCTTGTGGATGGGCAATGAGCAGTTCTTC
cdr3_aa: CASSLWMGNEQFF

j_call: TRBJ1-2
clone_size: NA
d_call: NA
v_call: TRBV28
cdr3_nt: TGTGCCAGCACCAGTAACTATGGCTACACCTTC
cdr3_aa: CASTSNYGYTF

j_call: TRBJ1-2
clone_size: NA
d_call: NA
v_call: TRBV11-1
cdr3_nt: TGTGCCAGCAGCCGTTCGATTGTTAGGGCTGGTGGCTACACCTTC
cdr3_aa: CASSRSIVRAGGYTF

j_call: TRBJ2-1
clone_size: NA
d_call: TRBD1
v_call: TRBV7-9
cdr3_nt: TGTGCCAGCAGCTCGAACAGGGGGAGCTCCTACAATGAGCAGTTCTTC
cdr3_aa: CASSSNRGSSYNEQFF

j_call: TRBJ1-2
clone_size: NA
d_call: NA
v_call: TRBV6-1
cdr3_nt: TGTGCCAGCAGTGAACATCCCCGACAGGCGGTCTATGGCTACACCTTC
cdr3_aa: CASSEHPRQAVYGYTF

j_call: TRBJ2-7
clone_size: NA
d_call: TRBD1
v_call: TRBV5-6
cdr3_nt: TGTGCCAGCAGCCGACAGGGTTTTCTCTACGAGCAGTACTTC
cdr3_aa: CASSRQGFLYEQYF

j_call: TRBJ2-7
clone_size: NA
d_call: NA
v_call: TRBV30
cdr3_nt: TGTGCCTGGAGGCAACAGGGTGCCTACGAGCAGTACTTC
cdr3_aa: CAWRQQGAYEQYF

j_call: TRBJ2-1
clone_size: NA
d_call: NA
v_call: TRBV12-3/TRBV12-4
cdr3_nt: TGTGCCAGCAGCCTCGGGTGGAAGGGTGAGCAGTTCTTC
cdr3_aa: CASSLGWKGEQFF

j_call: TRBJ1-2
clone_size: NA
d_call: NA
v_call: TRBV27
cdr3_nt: TGTGCCAGCAGTTTTACCGAGGGGGGGGCGTACTATGGCTACACCTTC
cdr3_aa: CASSFTEGGAYYGYTF

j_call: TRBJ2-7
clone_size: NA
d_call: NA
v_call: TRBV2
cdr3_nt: TGTGCCAGCAGTGAAAACTACGAGCAGTACTTC
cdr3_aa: CASSENYEQYF

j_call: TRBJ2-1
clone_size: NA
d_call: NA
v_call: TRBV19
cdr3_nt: TGTGCCAGTAAAGAAGAGGGTTTGGTACGGAACAATGAGCAGTTCTTC
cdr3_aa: CASKEEGLVRNNEQFF

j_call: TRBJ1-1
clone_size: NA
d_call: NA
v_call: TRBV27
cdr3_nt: TGTGCCAGCAGTATACGGTGGAACACTGAAGCTTTCTTT
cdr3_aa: CASSIRWNTEAFF

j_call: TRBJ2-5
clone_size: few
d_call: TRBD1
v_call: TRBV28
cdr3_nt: TGTGCCAGCAGTCCACTCGCACGGACAGGGGGCACAGAGACCCAGTACTTC
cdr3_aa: CASSPLARTGGTETQYF

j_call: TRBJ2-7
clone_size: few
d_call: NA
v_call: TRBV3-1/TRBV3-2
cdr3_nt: TGTGCCAGCAGCCAAGGGAAACGGTACTTC
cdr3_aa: CASSQGKRYF

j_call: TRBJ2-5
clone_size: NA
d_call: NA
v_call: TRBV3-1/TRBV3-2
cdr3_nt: TGTGCCAGCAACCAGTGGCGGGAAGAGACCCAGTACTTC
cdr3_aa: CASNQWREETQYF

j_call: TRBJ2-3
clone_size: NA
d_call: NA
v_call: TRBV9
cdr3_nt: TGTGCCAGCAGCGTCCCCGGGGATACGCAGTATTTT
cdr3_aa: CASSVPGDTQYF

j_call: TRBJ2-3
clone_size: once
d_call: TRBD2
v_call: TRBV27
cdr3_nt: TGTGCCAGCAGTGCCCTCGGACTAGCGGGAGAAACAGATACGCAGTATTTT
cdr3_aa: CASSALGLAGETDTQYF

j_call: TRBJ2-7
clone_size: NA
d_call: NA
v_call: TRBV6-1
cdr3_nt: TGTGCCAGCAGTGAGATAACGACAAGGTCCAGCTCCTACGAGCAGTACTTC
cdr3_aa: CASSEITTRSSSYEQYF

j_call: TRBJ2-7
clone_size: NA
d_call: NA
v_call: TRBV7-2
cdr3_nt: TGTGCCAGCAGCTTATACCCCTACGAGCAGTACTTC
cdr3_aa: CASSLYPYEQYF

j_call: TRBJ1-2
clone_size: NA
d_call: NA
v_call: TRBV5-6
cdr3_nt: TGTGCCAGCAGCGCGGCTGGGGGACCGGAGGGCTACACCTTC
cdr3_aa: CASSAAGGPEGYTF

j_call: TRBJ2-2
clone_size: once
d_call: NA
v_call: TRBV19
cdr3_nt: TGTGCCAGCGTGCGTTTCACCGGGGAGCTGTTTTTT
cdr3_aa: CASVRFTGELFF

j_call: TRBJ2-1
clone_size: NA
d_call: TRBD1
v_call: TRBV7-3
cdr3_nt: TGTGCCAGCAGCCCCGGACAGGGAGGTTACAATGAGCAGTTCTTC
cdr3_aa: CASSPGQGGYNEQFF

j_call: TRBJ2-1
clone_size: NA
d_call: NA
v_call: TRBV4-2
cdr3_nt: TGTGCCAGCAGCCAAGATTACCGGGCTCCGAATGAGCAGTTCTTC
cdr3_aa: CASSQDYRAPNEQFF

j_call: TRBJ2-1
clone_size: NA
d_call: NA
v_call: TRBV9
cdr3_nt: TGTGCCAGCAGCGTAGACCCCGGGGGTAATGAGCAGTTCTTC
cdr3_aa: CASSVDPGGNEQFF

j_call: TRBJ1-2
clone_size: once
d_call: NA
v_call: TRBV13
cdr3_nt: TGTGCCAGCAGCTTAAGCACCCACCCTGGCTACACCTTC
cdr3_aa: CASSLSTHPGYTF

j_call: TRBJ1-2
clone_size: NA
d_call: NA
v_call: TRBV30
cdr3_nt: TGTGCCTGGAGTGTACAGGATCTGGGGGGGCTTGGCTACACCTTC
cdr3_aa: CAWSVQDLGGLGYTF

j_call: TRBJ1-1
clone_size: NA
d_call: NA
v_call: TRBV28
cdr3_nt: TGTGCCAGCAGACCCGGGGGAGTGAACACTGAAGCTTTCTTT
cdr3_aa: CASRPGGVNTEAFF

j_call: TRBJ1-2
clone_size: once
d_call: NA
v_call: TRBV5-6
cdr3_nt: TGTGCCAGCAGCTTGGTTCAGGCCCTACATGGCTACACCTTC
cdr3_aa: CASSLVQALHGYTF

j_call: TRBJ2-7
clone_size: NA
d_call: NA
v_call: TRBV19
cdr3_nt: TGTGCCAGTAGCCCCTTAAGGCAGAGTCCCTACGAGCAGTACTTC
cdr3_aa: CASSPLRQSPYEQYF

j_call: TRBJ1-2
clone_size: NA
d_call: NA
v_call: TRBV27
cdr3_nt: TGTGCCAGCAGAAAAACAGGGTATGGCTACACCTTC
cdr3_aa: CASRKTGYGYTF

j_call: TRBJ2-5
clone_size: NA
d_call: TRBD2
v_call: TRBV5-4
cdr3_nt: TGTGCCAGCAGCTCTGGGACTAGCACACTTCGAGGGGAGACCCAGTACTTC
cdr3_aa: CASSSGTSTLRGETQYF

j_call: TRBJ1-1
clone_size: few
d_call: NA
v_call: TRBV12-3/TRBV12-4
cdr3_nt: TGTGCCAGCAGTTTAGGAAAGAACACTGAAGCTTTCTTT
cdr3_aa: CASSLGKNTEAFF

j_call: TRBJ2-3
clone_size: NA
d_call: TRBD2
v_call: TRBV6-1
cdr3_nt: TGTGCCAGCAGTGAAATCAGCGGGGGGAATGCAGATACGCAGTATTTT
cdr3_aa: CASSEISGGNADTQYF

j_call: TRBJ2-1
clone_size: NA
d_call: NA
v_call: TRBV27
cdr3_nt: TGTGCCAGCAGCCCTCCACCCCTAAAGAGTAGCGATGAGCAGTTCTTC
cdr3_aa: CASSPPPLKSSDEQFF

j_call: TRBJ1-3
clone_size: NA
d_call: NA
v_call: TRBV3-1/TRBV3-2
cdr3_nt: TGTGCCAGCAGCCAAGTGGGTGGAAACACCATATATTTT
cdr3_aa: CASSQVGGNTIYF

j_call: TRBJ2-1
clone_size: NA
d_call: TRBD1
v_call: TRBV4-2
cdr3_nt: TGTGCCAGCAGCCAAGATAGCACAGGGGGCCACAATGAGCAGTTCTTC
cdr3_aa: CASSQDSTGGHNEQFF

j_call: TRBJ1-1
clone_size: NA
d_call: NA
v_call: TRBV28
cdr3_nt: TGTGCCAGCGGGGCGGAGGTCACTGAAGCTTTCTTT
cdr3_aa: CASGAEVTEAFF

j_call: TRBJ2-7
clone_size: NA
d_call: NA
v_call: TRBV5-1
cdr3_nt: TGCGCCAGCAGCTTGGGGTACGAGCAGTACTTC
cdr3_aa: CASSLGYEQYF

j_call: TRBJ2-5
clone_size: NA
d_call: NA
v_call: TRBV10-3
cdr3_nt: TGTGCCATCAGTGAGTCTAAGGGGGATTTAGGGGAGACCCAGTACTTC
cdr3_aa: CAISESKGDLGETQYF

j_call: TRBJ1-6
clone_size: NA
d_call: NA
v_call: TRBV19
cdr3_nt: TGTGCCAGTAGTGAGGGGCCCTATAATTCACCCCTCCACTTT
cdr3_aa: CASSEGPYNSPLHF

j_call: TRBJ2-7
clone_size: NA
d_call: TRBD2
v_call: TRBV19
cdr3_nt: TGTGCCAGTAGCGCCCGGGAGGACTTCCAATACGAGCAGTACTTC
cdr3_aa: CASSAREDFQYEQYF

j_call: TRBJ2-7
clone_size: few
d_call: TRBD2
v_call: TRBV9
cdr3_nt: TGTGCCAGCAGCCTCGGGACTAGCGCTACCTACGAGCAGTACTTC
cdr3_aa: CASSLGTSATYEQYF